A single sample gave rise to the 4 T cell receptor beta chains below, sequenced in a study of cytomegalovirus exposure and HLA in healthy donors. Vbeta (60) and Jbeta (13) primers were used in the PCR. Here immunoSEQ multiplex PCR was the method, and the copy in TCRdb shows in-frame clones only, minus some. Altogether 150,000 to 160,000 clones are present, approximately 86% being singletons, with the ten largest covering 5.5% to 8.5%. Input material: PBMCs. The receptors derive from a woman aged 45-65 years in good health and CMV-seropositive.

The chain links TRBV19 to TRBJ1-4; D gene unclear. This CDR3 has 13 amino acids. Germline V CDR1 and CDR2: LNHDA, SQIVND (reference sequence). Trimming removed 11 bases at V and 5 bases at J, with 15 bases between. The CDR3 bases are TGTGCCTGCAACAGAGGAGGAAATGAAAAACTGTTTTTT. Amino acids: CACNRGGNEKLFF.

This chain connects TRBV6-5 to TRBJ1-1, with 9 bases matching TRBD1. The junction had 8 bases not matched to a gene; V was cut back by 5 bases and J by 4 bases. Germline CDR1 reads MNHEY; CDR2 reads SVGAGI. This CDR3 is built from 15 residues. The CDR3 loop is CASSPPGTGFTEAFF. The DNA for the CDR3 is TGTGCCAGCAGTCCTCCCGGGACAGGGTTCACTGAAGCTTTCTTT.

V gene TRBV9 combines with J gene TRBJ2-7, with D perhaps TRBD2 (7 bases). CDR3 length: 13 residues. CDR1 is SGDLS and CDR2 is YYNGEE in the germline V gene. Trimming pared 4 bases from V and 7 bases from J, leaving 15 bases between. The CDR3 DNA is TGTGCCAGCAGCCCCGCGGGGGCTGGAGAGCAGTACTTC. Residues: CASSPAGAGEQYF.

CDR3 DNA: TGCGCCAGCAGTGAAACTCTCCCGACCGGGGAGCTGTTTTTT. Residues: CASSETLPTGELFF. The V call is TRBV10-2, the J call TRBJ2-2, with no clear D. Per germline, CDR1 WSHSY and CDR2 SAAADI. Trimming stripped 3 bases from V and 5 bases from J, with 10 bases between. The CDR3 loop spans 14 amino acids.